Shown below are 19 T cell receptor beta chains from a single sample sequenced in a study of CD8 T cells in ankylosing spondylitis. Study-wide results and limits: Within ankylosing spondylitis blood, a TCR beta motif made up of several highly homologous variants appeared to be characteristic.

Via MiXCR, TCRdb re-called the 5' RACE reads, giving one row per CDR3 protein. The data hold some 840,000 distinct CDR3 sequences, with 10% to 15% observed a single time. Antigens of these TCRs are unknown. The source material was blood, either unsorted or a sorted T cell fraction (not recorded which). Source of these receptors: a male donor with ankylosing spondylitis.

V is TRBV20-1 and J is TRBJ2-5; D unresolved. This CDR3 is 12 amino acids long. The V end lost 3 bases, the J end lost 4 bases, and 9 bases lay between the germline ends. CDR1 is DFQATT, CDR2 SNEGSKA, per germline (reference sequence). Here the CDR3 DNA reads TGCAGTGCTAGCCAGCCCCTAGAGACCCAGTACTTC. It yields the protein CSASQPLETQYF.

This clonotype was counted many times. This chain uses TRBV28 with TRBJ2-3; TRBD1 matches at 7 bases. The CDR3 is made up of 19 amino acids. J was trimmed by 0 bases and V by 4 bases; bases with no gene match: 16. Germline CDR1 and CDR2: MDHEN and SYDVKM. The CDR3, as DNA: TGTGCCAGCAGTTCCTATTATGCGGCGACAGGGCCCAGCACAGATACGCAGTATTTT. This encodes CASSSYYAATGPSTDTQYF.

This clonotype was seen repeatedly, ten times or more. The CDR3 coding sequence is TGCAGTGCTATACGGGGCAATCAGCCCCAGCATTTT. Translating gives CSAIRGNQPQHF. The genes are TRBV20-1 and TRBJ1-5, with D unresolved. CDR1 and CDR2 (germline): DFQATT, SNEGSKA (reference sequence). V gave up 4 bases and J gave up 2 bases, with 6 bases separating them. This CDR3 has 12 amino acids.

This clonotype appeared many times. V gene TRBV4-2 combines with J gene TRBJ2-2, with D perhaps being TRBD1 or TRBD2 (5 bases each). Between the trimmed V and J ends, which lost 0 bases and 0 bases, there was a span of 11 bases. The CDR3 covers 17 residues. Germline CDR1 is LGHNA and CDR2 is YNFKEQ. CDR3 in DNA: TGTGCCAGCAGCCAAGACCGAGGGGACGCGAACACCGGGGAGCTGTTTTTT. Translation gives CASSQDRGDANTGELFF.

This clonotype was recorded a few times. This chain uses TRBV6-6 with TRBJ2-5; 9 bases map to TRBD2. V gave up 11 bases and J gave up 1 base; unmatched junction bases: 5. The CDR3 has 13 residues. Germline values: CDR1 MNHNY, CDR2 SVGAGI (reference sequence). The CDR3 protein is CAGSTSGQETQYF. As DNA, the CDR3 is TGTGCCGGCTCGACTAGCGGCCAAGAGACCCAGTACTTC.

There are many counts of this clonotype. The chain carries TRBV5-1 and TRBJ1-1, with a tentative D call TRBD1 (6 bases). Germline V CDR1 and CDR2: SGHRS, YFSETQ. The CDR3 contains 14 residues. Trimming pared 1 base from V and 3 bases from J, leaving 10 bases between. CDR3 loop: CASSLTYRDTEAFF. DNA of the CDR3: TGCGCCAGCAGCTTGACTTACAGGGACACTGAAGCTTTCTTT.

This sequence joins TRBV20-1 and TRBJ1-1; D unclear. CDR1 and CDR2 from the germline V gene are DFQATT and SNEGSKA (reference sequence). CDR3 length: 11 residues. V was clipped by 3 bases and J by 7 bases, with 9 bases between them. The chain's CDR3 is CSARVDREAFF. The CDR3 DNA is TGCAGTGCTAGGGTGGACCGTGAAGCTTTCTTT.

This clonotype has more than one count but fewer than ten. This chain joins TRBV29-1 and TRBJ2-3, with a weak D call TRBD2 (5 bases). The V gene's germline CDR1 is SQVTM and CDR2 ANQGSEA. The CDR3 sequence is 14 residues long. V gave up 5 bases and J gave up 0 bases, with 12 bases separating them. Here the CDR3 reads CSVLGRTSTDTQYF. Here the CDR3 DNA reads TGCAGCGTTCTTGGGCGGACTAGCACAGATACGCAGTATTTT.

This clonotype was counted many times. The V and J genes are TRBV5-1 and TRBJ2-1; the match to TRBD2 covers 8 bases. The CDR3 covers 15 residues. Germline CDR1 reads SGHRS; CDR2 reads YFSETQ. The J segment lost 8 bases and the V segment lost 0 bases, leaving 7 bases of the junction unmatched. The CDR3 is CASSLVAGMVDEQFF. In DNA form, the CDR3 reads TGCGCCAGCAGCTTGGTAGCGGGAATGGTAGATGAGCAGTTCTTC.

The rearrangement uses TRBV5-1 and TRBJ2-4; 10 bases agree with TRBD2. The junction had 8 bases not matched to a gene; V was cut back by 6 bases and J by 8 bases. Germline CDR1 SGHRS, CDR2 YFSETQ. The CDR3 runs to 14 residues. The CDR3 DNA sequence: TGCGCCAGCAAGTCTAGCGGGAGTAGGGACATTCAGTACTTC. It specifies CASKSSGSRDIQYF. The variable domain in full, with the rest retrieved from reference TRBV5-1 and TRBJ2-4, is KAGVTQTPRYLIKTRGQQVTLSCSPISGHRSVSWYQQTPGQGLQFLFEYFSETQRNKGNFPGRFSGRQFSNSRSEMNVSTLELGDSALYLCASKSSGSRDIQYFGAGTRLSVL.

The chain has TRBV12-3 or TRBV12-4 and TRBJ2-4; 9 positions match TRBD2. The CDR3 totals 17 residues. V was pared by 1 base and J by 4 bases, with 8 bases of the junction left unmatched. The CDR3, as DNA: TGTGCCAGCAGTTTAGGTGATAGCGGGAGTCGAAAAAACATTCAGTACTTC. Protein sequence: CASSLGDSGSRKNIQYF.

The genes are TRBV7-2 and TRBJ1-2; 8 positions match TRBD1. The CDR3 length is 14 residues. The J segment lost 5 bases and the V segment lost 2 bases, leaving 4 bases of the junction unmatched. Germline values: CDR1 SGHTA, CDR2 FQGNSA. CDR3 nucleotide sequence: TGTGCCAGCAGCTTAAAGACAGGGGCATATGGCTACACCTTC. Encoded protein: CASSLKTGAYGYTF.

This clonotype showed up just a few times. This chain uses TRBV20-1 with TRBJ2-2; D ambiguous. The V gene lost 0 bases and the J gene lost 0 bases, with 8 bases spanning the gap. Germline CDR1 is DFQATT and CDR2 is SNEGSKA (reference sequence). The CDR3 covers 15 residues. CDR3 sequence (DNA): TGCAGTGCTAGAGATAGGGTTGCGAACACCGGGGAGCTGTTTTTT. Protein: CSARDRVANTGELFF.

This clonotype was counted at least ten times. The J gene is TRBJ2-3, the V gene TRBV9; no reliable D call. The germline V and J ends were trimmed by 0 bases and 6 bases, with 5 bases remaining between them. The CDR3 is 12 residues long. Germline assignment: CDR1 SGDLS and CDR2 YYNGEE. CDR3 residues: CASSVVGDTQYF. The CDR3 region has the DNA TGTGCCAGCAGCGTAGTAGGGGATACGCAGTATTTT.

A few counts support this clonotype. J is TRBJ2-7 and V is TRBV18; weak D call: TRBD2 (6 bases). The CDR3 has 14 residues. V lost 2 bases and J 0 bases, leaving 8 bases between the germline ends. The germline CDR1 and CDR2 sequences are KGHSH and LQKENI. The CDR3 bases are TGTGCCAGCTCACCAGGAGGGGCCTCCTACGAGCAGTACTTC. Translating gives CASSPGGASYEQYF.

This clonotype was observed a few times. This chain links TRBV9 with TRBJ2-7; 7 nucleotides agree with TRBD2. Losses at the gene ends were 0 bases for V and 5 bases for J; bases not matched to a gene: 11. This CDR3 spans 16 amino acids. CDR1 and CDR2 from the germline V gene are SGDLS and YYNGEE. CDR3: CASSVAIGLGLDEQYF. DNA of the CDR3: TGTGCCAGCAGCGTAGCTATAGGACTAGGATTGGACGAGCAGTACTTC.

The chain couples TRBV5-6 to TRBJ1-1, with D uncertain. The germline CDR1 and CDR2 sequences are SGHDT and YYEEEE. V lost 4 bases, J lost 4 bases, and 14 bases lay in between. The CDR3 has 14 amino acids. This CDR3 is CASSRAGGSTEAFF. CDR3 bases: TGTGCCAGCAGCCGGGCCGGCGGTTCCACTGAAGCTTTCTTT.

V usage is TRBV20-1 and J usage is TRBJ1-1; TRBD1 is a possible D gene (6 bases). Trimming cost V 6 bases and J 3 bases, with 17 bases left between them. Germline CDR1 is DFQATT and CDR2 is SNEGSKA (reference sequence). CDR3 length equals 14 residues. Here the CDR3 DNA reads TGCAGTGCCGAGGGGGGCTTGAGGGACACTGAAGCTTTCTTT. Translating it yields CSAEGGLRDTEAFF.

The rearrangement joins TRBV20-1 to TRBJ2-3; TRBD2 agrees at 10 bases. In germline, CDR1 is DFQATT, CDR2 SNEGSKA (reference sequence). V was pared by 5 bases and J by 0 bases, with 2 bases of the junction left unmatched. The CDR3 sequence is 14 residues long. CDR3 residues: CSAFSGGSTDTQYF. CDR3 nucleotides: TGCAGTGCTTTTAGCGGGGGGAGCACAGATACGCAGTATTTT.